This T cell receptor beta chain was observed in a study of blood T cells in healthy people across ages. General observations from the study: Across the age range, TCR beta diversity per million T cells fell in a roughly linear way.

Primers used in a second PCR of about 7 to 12 cycles were a sample-barcoded 5' primer and a J-beta primer mix. TCRdb redid the calling of the 5' RACE reads with MiXCR, one entry per CDR3 protein. The sample yields about 1.8 million distinct CDR3 sequences, roughly 50% seen once. This clonotype has ten or more counts. As yet, its antigen is unknown. Sequencing used blood. The receptor's source is a middle-aged woman in good health.

CDR3 sequence: CASSPGQGVGPQHF. The CDR3 DNA is TGTGCCAGCAGTCCGGGACAGGGGGTGGGGCCCCAGCATTTT. This rearrangement joins TRBV12-3 or TRBV12-4 to TRBJ1-5; 11 nucleotides align to TRBD1. This CDR3 spans 14 amino acids. Losses at the gene ends were 5 bases for V and 9 bases for J; bases not matched to a gene: 6.